This T cell receptor (beta chain) was captured by sequencing in a study of blood T cell repertoires in COVID-19. Looking at the study overall: Samples representing acute and convalescent COVID-19 were sourced from the United States, Italy and Spain. T cells, B-cell-depleted T cells, or PBMCs supplied cDNA or gDNA.

From germline, CDR1 is GTSNPN and CDR2 SVGIG (reference sequence). The CDR3 sequence is 11 residues long. V lost 3 bases and J lost 6; bases outside the gene matches: 1. Authors' analysis steps: Scientists estimated how many nucleated cells there were by amplifying reference gene primers. Using immunoSEQ multiplex PCR, the repertoire was profiled, and TCRdb retains in-frame clones only, with some absent. V and J calls plus clone size are reproduced from that table; the DNA served to infer D and trimming. The table shows under 350,000 clones, with just under 90% occurring only once. This clone came up once.

The J gene is TRBJ1-2, the V gene TRBV30; 7 bases agree with TRBD1. The source is a woman aged 25 to 39 with COVID-19, enrolled during active disease. The sequencing sample was made of peripheral blood. In DNA, the CDR3 is TGTGCCTGGAGCACAGGGGATGGCTACACCTTC. Translating it yields CAWSTGDGYTF.